The 2 T cell receptor beta chains listed next were all sequenced from one sample in a study of Ad26.COV2.S vaccination and SARS-CoV-2 variants. Clones were read by immunoSEQ multiplex PCR, and TCRdb kept only the in-frame ones, dropping some. The sample records 430,000 or so clones, around nine tenths being singletons. The treatment is: approximately 18 received Ad26.COV2.S at low or high dose, single or two shots; 5 received placebo; per-sample allocation not given. Samples analyzed were those drawn on day 63 after the first vaccine or placebo injection. Sequenced here: peripheral blood, sampled in a trial of Ad26.COV2.S vaccine versus placebo. Receptors originate from a person between 18 and 65 years old who received the Ad26.COV2.S COVID-19 vaccine or a placebo.

In this sample, this clone turned up once. The V gene is TRBV10-3, the J gene TRBJ1-4; TRBD1 is a possible D gene (5 bases). Germline V gene data show CDR1 as ENHRY and CDR2 as SYGVKD. This CDR3 region has 12 residues. Trimming stripped 6 bases from V and 8 bases from J, with 10 bases between. For the CDR3, the DNA is TGTGCCATCAGCCCCGGGGGGGAAAAACTGTTTTTT. Its protein is CAISPGGEKLFF.

Comments on this clone: Other nucleotide sequences in the sample specify the same CDR3. This CDR3 is CAWSPGITEAFF. The CDR3 region has the DNA TGTGCCTGGAGTCCCGGAATCACTGAAGCTTTCTTT. V and J are TRBV30 and TRBJ1-1; D not certain. The V end was cut by 2 bases, the J end by 4 bases, with 8 bases between. The CDR3 runs to 12 residues. In germline, CDR1 is GTSNPN, CDR2 SVGIG (reference sequence).